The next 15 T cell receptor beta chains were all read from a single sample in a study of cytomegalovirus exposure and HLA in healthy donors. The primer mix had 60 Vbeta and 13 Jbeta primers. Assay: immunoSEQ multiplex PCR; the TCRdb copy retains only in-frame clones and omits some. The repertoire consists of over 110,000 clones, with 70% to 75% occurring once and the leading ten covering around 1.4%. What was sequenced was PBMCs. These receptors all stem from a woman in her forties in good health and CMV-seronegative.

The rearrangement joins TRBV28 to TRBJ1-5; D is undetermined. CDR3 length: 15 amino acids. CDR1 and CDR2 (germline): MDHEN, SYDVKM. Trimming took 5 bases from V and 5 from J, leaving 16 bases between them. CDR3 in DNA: TGTGCCAGCAGTCTCCCGGGGTCCTCGTATCAGCCCCAGCATTTT. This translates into CASSLPGSSYQPQHF.

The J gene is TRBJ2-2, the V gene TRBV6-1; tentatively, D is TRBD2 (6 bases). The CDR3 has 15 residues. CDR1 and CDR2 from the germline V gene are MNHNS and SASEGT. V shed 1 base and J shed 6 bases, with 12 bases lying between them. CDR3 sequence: CASSEGLGVAGELFF. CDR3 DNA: TGTGCCAGCAGTGAAGGACTAGGGGTCGCCGGGGAGCTGTTTTTT.

The DNA for the CDR3 is TGTGCCAGCAGCTTTGGGAGGGCGGACTCACCCCTCCACTTT. Amino acids: CASSFGRADSPLHF. This chain links TRBV5-5 with TRBJ1-6; D is unclear. The CDR3 has 14 amino acids. The V and J ends lost 2 bases and 10 bases respectively, with 13 bases between them. Germline V gene lookup returns CDR1 SGHKS and CDR2 YYEKEE (reference sequence). The complete variable domain, with remaining parts taken from reference TRBV5-5 and TRBJ1-6, reads DAGVTQSPTHLIKTRGQQVTLRCSPISGHKSVSWYQQVLGQGPQFIFQYYEKEERGRGNFPDRFSARQFPNYSSELNVNALLLGDSALYLCASSFGRADSPLHFGNGTRLTVT.

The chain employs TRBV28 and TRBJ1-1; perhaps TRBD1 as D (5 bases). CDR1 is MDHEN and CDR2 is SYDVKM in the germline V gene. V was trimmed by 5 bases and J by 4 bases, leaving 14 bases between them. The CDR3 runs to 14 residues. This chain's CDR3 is CASSGTGVATEAFF. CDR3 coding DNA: TGTGCCAGCAGTGGGACGGGGGTGGCCACTGAAGCTTTCTTT.

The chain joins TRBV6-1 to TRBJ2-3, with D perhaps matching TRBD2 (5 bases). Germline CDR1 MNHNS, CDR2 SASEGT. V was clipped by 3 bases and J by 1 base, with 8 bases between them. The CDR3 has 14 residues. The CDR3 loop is CASSERARTDTQYF. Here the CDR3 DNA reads TGTGCCAGCAGTGAGCGGGCTCGCACAGATACGCAGTATTTT.

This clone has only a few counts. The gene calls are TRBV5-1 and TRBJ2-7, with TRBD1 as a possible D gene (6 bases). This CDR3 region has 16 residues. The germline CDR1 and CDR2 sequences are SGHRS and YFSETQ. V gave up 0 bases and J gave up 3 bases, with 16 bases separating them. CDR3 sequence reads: CASSLGRTVIFYEQYF. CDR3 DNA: TGCGCCAGCAGCTTGGGGCGGACAGTGATTTTCTACGAGCAGTACTTC.

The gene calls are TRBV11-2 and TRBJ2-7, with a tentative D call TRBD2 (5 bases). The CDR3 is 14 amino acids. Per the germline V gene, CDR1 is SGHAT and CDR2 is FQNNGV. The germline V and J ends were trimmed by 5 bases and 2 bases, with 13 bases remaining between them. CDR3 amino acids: CASSGSGFAYEQYF. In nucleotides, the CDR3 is TGTGCCAGCAGCGGATCGGGGTTCGCCTACGAGCAGTACTTC.

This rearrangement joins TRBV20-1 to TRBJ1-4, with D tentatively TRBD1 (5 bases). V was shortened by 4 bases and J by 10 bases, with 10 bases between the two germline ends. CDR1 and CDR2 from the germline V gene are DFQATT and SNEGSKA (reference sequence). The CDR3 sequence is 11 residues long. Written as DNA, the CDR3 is TGCAGTGCTAATAGGGGAGGAAAACTGTTTTTT. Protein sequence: CSANRGGKLFF.

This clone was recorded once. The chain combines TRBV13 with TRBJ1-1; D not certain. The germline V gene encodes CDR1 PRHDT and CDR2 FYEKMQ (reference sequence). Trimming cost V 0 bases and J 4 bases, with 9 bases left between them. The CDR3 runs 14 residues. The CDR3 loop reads CASSLGVASTEAFF. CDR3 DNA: TGTGCCAGCAGCTTAGGGGTGGCATCCACTGAAGCTTTCTTT.

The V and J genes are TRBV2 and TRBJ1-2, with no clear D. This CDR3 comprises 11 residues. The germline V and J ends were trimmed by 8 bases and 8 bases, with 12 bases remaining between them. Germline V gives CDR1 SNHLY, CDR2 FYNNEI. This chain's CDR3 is CASEQLAGYTF. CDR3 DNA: TGTGCCAGCGAGCAACTCGCCGGCTACACCTTC.

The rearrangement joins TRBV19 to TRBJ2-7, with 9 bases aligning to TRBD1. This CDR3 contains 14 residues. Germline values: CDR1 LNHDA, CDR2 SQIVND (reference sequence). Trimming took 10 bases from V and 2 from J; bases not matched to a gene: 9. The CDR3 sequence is CATTPRDRAYEQYF. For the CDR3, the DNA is TGTGCCACCACGCCGCGGGACAGGGCCTACGAGCAGTACTTC.

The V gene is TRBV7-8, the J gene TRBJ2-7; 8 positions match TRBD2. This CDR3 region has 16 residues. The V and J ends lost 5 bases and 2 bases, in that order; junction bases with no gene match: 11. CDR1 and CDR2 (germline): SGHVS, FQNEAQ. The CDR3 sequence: CASSATGLVSAYEQYV. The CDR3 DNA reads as TGTGCCAGCAGCGCGACGGGACTAGTGAGCGCCTACGAGCAGTACGTC.

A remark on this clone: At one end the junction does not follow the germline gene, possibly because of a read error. The CDR3 loop reads CASSLARTSLREFF. CDR3 coding DNA: TGTGCTAGCAGCTTAGCGAGGACTAGCCTCAGGGAGTTCTTC. The V gene is TRBV7-7, the J gene TRBJ2-1; 8 bases are shared with TRBD2. The CDR3 covers 14 residues. CDR1 SSHAT and CDR2 FNYEAQ come from the germline V gene (reference sequence).

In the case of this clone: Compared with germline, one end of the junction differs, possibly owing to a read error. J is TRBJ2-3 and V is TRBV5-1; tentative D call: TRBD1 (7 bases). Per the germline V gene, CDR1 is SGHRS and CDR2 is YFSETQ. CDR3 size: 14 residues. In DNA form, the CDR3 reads TGCGCCAGCAGCTCCGGGACTTGGACAGGTACGCAGTATTTT. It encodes CASSSGTWTGTQYF.

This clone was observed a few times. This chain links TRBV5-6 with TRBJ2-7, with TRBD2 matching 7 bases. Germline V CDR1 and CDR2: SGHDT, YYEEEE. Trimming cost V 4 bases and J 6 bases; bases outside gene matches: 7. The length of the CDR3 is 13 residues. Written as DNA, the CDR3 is TGTGCCAGCAGCACGATCGGGACTACCGAGCAGTACGTC. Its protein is CASSTIGTTEQYV.